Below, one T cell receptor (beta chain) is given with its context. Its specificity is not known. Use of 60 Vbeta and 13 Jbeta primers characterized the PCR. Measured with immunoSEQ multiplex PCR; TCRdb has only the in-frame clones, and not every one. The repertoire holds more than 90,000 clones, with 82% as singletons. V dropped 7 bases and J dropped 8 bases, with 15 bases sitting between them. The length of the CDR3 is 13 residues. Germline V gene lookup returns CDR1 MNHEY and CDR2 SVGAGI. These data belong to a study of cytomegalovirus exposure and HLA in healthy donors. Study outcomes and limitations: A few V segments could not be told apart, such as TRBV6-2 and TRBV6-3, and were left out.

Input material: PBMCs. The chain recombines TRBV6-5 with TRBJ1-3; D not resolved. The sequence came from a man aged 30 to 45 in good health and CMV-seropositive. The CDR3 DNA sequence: TGTGCCAGCACCGATTTGAACGCGGACACCATATATTTT. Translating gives CASTDLNADTIYF.